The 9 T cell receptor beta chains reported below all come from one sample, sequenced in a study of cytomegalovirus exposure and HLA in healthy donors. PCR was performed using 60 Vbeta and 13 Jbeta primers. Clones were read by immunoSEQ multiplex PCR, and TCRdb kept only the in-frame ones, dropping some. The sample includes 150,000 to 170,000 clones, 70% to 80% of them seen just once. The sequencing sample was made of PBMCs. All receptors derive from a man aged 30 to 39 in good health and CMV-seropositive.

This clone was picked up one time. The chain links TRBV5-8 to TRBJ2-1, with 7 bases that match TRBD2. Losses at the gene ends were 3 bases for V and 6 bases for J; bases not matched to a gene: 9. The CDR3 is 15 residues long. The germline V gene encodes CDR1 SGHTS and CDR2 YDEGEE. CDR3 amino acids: CASSWGWEGINEQFF. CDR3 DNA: TGTGCCAGCAGCTGGGGGTGGGAGGGGATCAATGAGCAGTTCTTC. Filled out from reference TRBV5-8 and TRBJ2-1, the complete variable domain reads EAGVTQSPTHLIKTRGQQATLRCSPISGHTSVYWYQQALGLGLQFLLWYDEGEERNRGNFPPRFSGRQFPNYSSELNVNALELEDSALYLCASSWGWEGINEQFFGPGTRLTVL.

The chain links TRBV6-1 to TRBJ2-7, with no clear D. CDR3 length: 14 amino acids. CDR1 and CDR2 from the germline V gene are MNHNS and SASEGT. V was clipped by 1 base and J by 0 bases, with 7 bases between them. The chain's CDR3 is CASSEVARSYEQYF. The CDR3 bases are TGTGCCAGCAGTGAAGTCGCGCGCTCCTACGAGCAGTACTTC.

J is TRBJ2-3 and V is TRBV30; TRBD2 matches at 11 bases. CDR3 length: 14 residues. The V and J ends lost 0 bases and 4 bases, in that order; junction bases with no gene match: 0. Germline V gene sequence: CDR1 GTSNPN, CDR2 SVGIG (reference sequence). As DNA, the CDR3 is TGTGCCTGGAGTGTACTAGCGGGGGCAGATACGCAGTATTTT. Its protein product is CAWSVLAGADTQYF.

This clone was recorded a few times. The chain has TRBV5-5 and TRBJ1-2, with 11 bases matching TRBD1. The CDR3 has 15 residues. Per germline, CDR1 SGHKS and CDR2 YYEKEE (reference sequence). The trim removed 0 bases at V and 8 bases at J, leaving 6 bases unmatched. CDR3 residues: CASSLGTGGVGGYTF. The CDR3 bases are TGTGCCAGCAGCTTGGGGACAGGGGGCGTCGGAGGCTACACCTTC.

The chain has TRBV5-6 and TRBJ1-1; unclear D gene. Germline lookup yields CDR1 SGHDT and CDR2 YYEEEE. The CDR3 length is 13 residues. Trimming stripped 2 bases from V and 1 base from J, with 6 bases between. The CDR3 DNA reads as TGTGCCAGCAGCTTTTCAGGGAACACTGAAGCTTTCTTT. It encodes CASSFSGNTEAFF. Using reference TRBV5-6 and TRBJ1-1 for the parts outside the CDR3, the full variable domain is DAGVTQSPTHLIKTRGQQVTLRCSPKSGHDTVSWYQQALGQGPQFIFQYYEEEERQRGNFPDRFSGHQFPNYSSELNVNALLLGDSALYLCASSFSGNTEAFFGQGTRLTVV.

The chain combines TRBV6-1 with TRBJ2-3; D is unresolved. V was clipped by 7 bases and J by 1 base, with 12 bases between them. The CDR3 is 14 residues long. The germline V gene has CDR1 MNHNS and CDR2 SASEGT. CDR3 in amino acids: CASTPSSRTDTQYF. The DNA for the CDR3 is TGTGCCAGCACCCCTTCGAGTCGCACAGATACGCAGTATTTT.

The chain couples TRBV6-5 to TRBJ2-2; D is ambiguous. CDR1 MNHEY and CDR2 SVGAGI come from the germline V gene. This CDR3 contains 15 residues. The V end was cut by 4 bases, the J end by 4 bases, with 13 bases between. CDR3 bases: TGTGCCAGCAGTTTCCTTCTGGCAGGCACCGGGGAGCTGTTTTTT. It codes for CASSFLLAGTGELFF.

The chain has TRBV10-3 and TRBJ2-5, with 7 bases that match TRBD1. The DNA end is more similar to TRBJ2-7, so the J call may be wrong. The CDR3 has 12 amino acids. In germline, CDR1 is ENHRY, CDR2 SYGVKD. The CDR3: CATAGTVYEQYF. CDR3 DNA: TGTGCCACAGCCGGGACAGTCTACGAGCAGTACTTC.

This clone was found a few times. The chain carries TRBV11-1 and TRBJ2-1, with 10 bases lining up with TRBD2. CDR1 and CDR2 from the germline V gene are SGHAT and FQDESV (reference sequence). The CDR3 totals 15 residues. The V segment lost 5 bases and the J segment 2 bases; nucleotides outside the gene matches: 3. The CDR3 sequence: CASSMGLATYNEQFF. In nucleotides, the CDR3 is TGTGCCAGCAGCATGGGACTAGCGACCTACAATGAGCAGTTCTTC.